One and the same sample provided the 24 T cell receptor beta chains below, sequenced in a study of chemoradiotherapy in HPV16-positive cancers (dated by TCRdb to 2022 to 2024). Libraries came from the immunoSEQ multiplex PCR assay. TCRdb took over this immuneACCESS table, retaining in-frame rearrangements with V and J assigned. Such tables are incomplete; in checked studies, under half of the missing clones stem from an unresolved V gene, and the remainder is unexplained. The sample has roughly 24,000 clones on record, roughly 92% of them singletons. The biggest ten clones account for about 17% of the sample. This specimen was blood, taken from a patient who underwent chemoradiotherapy. These receptors all stem from a human donor with HPV-associated anogenital cancer.

V is TRBV12-2 and J is TRBJ2-3; the table's D call, TRBD1, was not checked against the DNA. TRBV12-2 is an annotated pseudogene. The CDR3 consists of 19 residues. The CDR3 sequence: CASRLGRDLGQGGADTQYF. The CDR3, as DNA: TGTGCAAGTCGCTTAGGACGCGATTTGGGACAGGGCGGGGCAGATACGCAGTATTTT.

This chain connects TRBV27 to TRBJ1-4; D gene ambiguous. CDR1 is MNHEY, CDR2 SMNVEV, per germline (reference sequence). The CDR3 consists of 12 residues. V was shortened by 8 bases and J by 0 bases, with 4 bases between the two germline ends. The CDR3 loop reads CASRATNEKLFF. CDR3 nucleotides: TGTGCCAGCCGTGCAACTAATGAAAAACTGTTTTTT.

DNA for the CDR3: TGTGCCAGCAGCGGCTACAGGGGAAGGTCACCCCTCCACTTT. This sequence encodes CASSGYRGRSPLHF. This sequence joins TRBV11-2 and TRBJ1-6, with 7 bases lining up with TRBD1. This CDR3 is built from 14 residues. V was pared by 5 bases and J by 10 bases, with 8 bases of the junction left unmatched. Germline V lookup: CDR1 SGHAT, CDR2 FQNNGV. Variable domain in full (rest from reference TRBV11-2 and TRBJ1-6): EAGVAQSPRYKIIEKRQSVAFWCNPISGHATLYWYQQILGQGPKLLIQFQNNGVVDDSQLPKDRFSAERLKGVDSTLKIQPAKLEDSAVYLCASSGYRGRSPLHFGNGTRLTVT.

This rearrangement joins TRBV28 to TRBJ2-7, with D tentatively TRBD1 (5 bases). V gave up 3 bases and J gave up 1 base, with 10 bases separating them. The germline V gene encodes CDR1 MDHEN and CDR2 SYDVKM. This CDR3 comprises 14 residues. CDR3 region: CASSFRGYSYEQYF. The CDR3 nucleotides read TGTGCCAGCAGTTTTAGGGGATATTCCTACGAGCAGTACTTC.

V is TRBV7-2 and J is TRBJ2-2; 9 positions match TRBD1. This CDR3 contains 16 residues. Germline assignment: CDR1 SGHTA and CDR2 FQGNSA. The junction had 11 bases not matched to a gene; V was cut back by 6 bases and J by 6 bases. CDR3 sequence (DNA): TGTGCCAGCAGTATACAGGGGGCGATCATCCCCGGGGAGCTGTTTTTT. It specifies CASSIQGAIIPGELFF.

The chain couples TRBV6-5 to TRBJ2-1; D may be TRBD1 or TRBD2 (5 bases each). Trimming took 9 bases from V and 4 from J, leaving 19 bases between them. This CDR3 spans 15 amino acids. Germline V CDR1 and CDR2: MNHEY, SVGAGI. CDR3 protein: CASSIRDPGYNEQFF. The CDR3 DNA reads TGTGCCAGTAGTATCCGGGACCCAGGGTACAATGAGCAGTTCTTC.

CDR3 loop: CASSLQGAINYGYTF. CDR3 sequence (DNA): TGTGCCAGCAGCCTCCAGGGGGCTATTAACTATGGCTACACCTTC. This chain links TRBV7-2 with TRBJ1-2; 8 bases are shared with TRBD1. V was pared by 5 bases and J by 1 base, with 6 bases of the junction left unmatched. CDR3 size: 15 residues. The V gene's germline CDR1 is SGHTA and CDR2 FQGNSA.

CDR3 nucleotides: TGTGCCAGTAGCCTAAAGGGACTAGCGGGGGCCAATGAGCAGTTCTTC. Its protein is CASSLKGLAGANEQFF. This chain joins TRBV19 and TRBJ2-1, with 14 bases lining up with TRBD2. CDR3 length: 16 residues. Germline V gene lookup returns CDR1 LNHDA and CDR2 SQIVND (reference sequence). V lost 6 bases, J lost 6 bases, and 7 bases stayed unmatched.

This rearrangement joins TRBV5-5 to TRBJ2-3; D assignment may be TRBD1 or TRBD2 (5 bases each). The CDR3 consists of 14 residues. Trimming pared 1 base from V and 4 bases from J, leaving 10 bases between. Germline CDR1 reads SGHKS; CDR2 reads YYEKEE (reference sequence). CDR3 coding DNA: TGTGCCAGCAGCTTGCAGGGAGCGGCAGATACGCAGTATTTT. This codes for CASSLQGAADTQYF.

The table lists this clone with a count of one. The gene calls are TRBV5-5 and TRBJ2-3; D is perhaps TRBD1 (6 bases). Trimming cost V 4 bases and J 0 bases, with 15 bases left between them. From germline, CDR1 is SGHKS and CDR2 YYEKEE (reference sequence). This CDR3 contains 16 residues. The CDR3 spells CASSQGFGGSTDTQYF. DNA for the CDR3: TGTGCCAGCAGCCAGGGGTTCGGAGGCAGCACAGATACGCAGTATTTT.

V usage is TRBV5-1 and J usage is TRBJ2-1; 8 nucleotides align to TRBD2. The CDR3 has 15 amino acids. Trimming cost V 6 bases and J 6 bases; bases outside gene matches: 11. Germline CDR1 is SGHRS and CDR2 is YFSETQ. This chain's CDR3 is CASTYGAGGGNEQFF. The CDR3 coding sequence is TGCGCCAGCACTTACGGGGCGGGGGGCGGCAATGAGCAGTTCTTC.

The J gene is TRBJ1-5, the V gene TRBV28; D unresolved. CDR1 and CDR2 (germline): MDHEN, SYDVKM. CDR3 size: 15 residues. The ends were cut back, 5 bases at V and 4 bases at J, with 15 bases in the middle. CDR3 in amino acids: CASSPNPTRNQPQHF. The CDR3 DNA follows: TGTGCCAGCAGTCCCAACCCTACTAGGAATCAGCCCCAGCATTTT.

This chain links TRBV9 with TRBJ2-7; D ambiguous. CDR3 size: 14 residues. Trimming shortened V by 3 bases and J by 7 bases, and 17 bases separated the two germline ends. Germline V gene lookup returns CDR1 SGDLS and CDR2 YYNGEE. CDR3 sequence (DNA): TGTGCCAGCAGCGCCGCCCAACGTGACGGGGAGCAGTACTTC. Its protein is CASSAAQRDGEQYF.

The chain employs TRBV9 and TRBJ2-1; the D is unclear. CDR1 is SGDLS, CDR2 YYNGEE, per germline. Trimming pared 3 bases from V and 7 bases from J, leaving 5 bases between. The CDR3 length is 11 residues. CDR3 DNA sequence: TGTGCCAGCAGCGCCAGAAATGAGCAGTTCTTC. Amino acid sequence: CASSARNEQFF.

The V and J genes are TRBV5-6 and TRBJ1-1; D is perhaps TRBD1 (5 bases). The CDR3 extends over 14 amino acids. CDR1 and CDR2 from the germline V gene are SGHDT and YYEEEE. V lost 1 base to trimming and J lost 4 bases, with 11 bases between them. As DNA, the CDR3 is TGTGCCAGCAGCTTGAACAGGAGAATCACTGAAGCTTTCTTT. This sequence encodes CASSLNRRITEAFF.

The chain has TRBV6-5 and TRBJ1-2; 10 positions match TRBD1. The germline gives CDR1 MNHEY, CDR2 SVGAGI. The CDR3 is made up of 15 amino acids. V was pared by 0 bases and J by 8 bases, with 6 bases of the junction left unmatched. The CDR3, as DNA: TGTGCCAGCAGTTACTCCCCGGACAGGGGGTACGGCTACACCTTC. Translation: CASSYSPDRGYGYTF.

This clone was seen only a few times. Other DNA sequences in the same sample also yield this CDR3. The chain employs TRBV28 and TRBJ1-2; D not certain. From germline, CDR1 is MDHEN and CDR2 SYDVKM. V lost 6 bases and J lost 0, with 2 bases in between. The CDR3 sequence is 11 residues long. Here the CDR3 DNA reads TGTGCCAGCAGGGCTAACTATGGCTACACCTTC. It encodes CASRANYGYTF.

The chain recombines TRBV5-1 with TRBJ2-1; 9 positions agree with TRBD2. CDR1 and CDR2 (germline): SGHRS, YFSETQ. CDR3 size: 16 residues. V lost 0 bases, J lost 6 bases, and 7 bases stayed unmatched. As DNA, the CDR3 is TGCGCCAGCAGCTTGGCCACGGCGGGAGGGGCCAATGAGCAGTTCTTC. This gives the protein CASSLATAGGANEQFF.

The V call is TRBV27, the J call TRBJ2-3; D not certain. Germline CDR1 MNHEY, CDR2 SMNVEV (reference sequence). The CDR3 is 16 amino acids. V dropped 6 bases and J dropped 1 base, with 17 bases sitting between them. In DNA, the CDR3 is TGTGCCAGCAGAATGGGATGGGGTTTCGGCACAGATACGCAGTATTTT. This sequence encodes CASRMGWGFGTDTQYF.

The genes are TRBV2 and TRBJ1-2, with 11 positions matching TRBD1. The length of the CDR3 is 15 residues. The trim removed 3 bases at V and 4 bases at J, leaving 4 bases unmatched. Germline CDR1 SNHLY, CDR2 FYNNEI. CDR3 in DNA: TGTGCCAGCAGTGAGGCGGGGACAGGGGGCTATGGCTACACCTTC. Its translation: CASSEAGTGGYGYTF.

The V and J genes are TRBV7-2 and TRBJ2-2; TRBD2 matches 7 bases. Germline assignment: CDR1 SGHTA and CDR2 FQGNSA. This CDR3 has 16 amino acids. The V and J ends lost 5 bases and 6 bases, in that order; junction bases with no gene match: 12. The CDR3 region has the DNA TGTGCCAGCAGCGCTGGACTAGGTGTAGGTGCCGGGGAGCTGTTTTTT. Its translation is CASSAGLGVGAGELFF.

The genes are TRBV4-1 and TRBJ2-6; no clear D gene. Trimming removed 1 base from V and 0 bases from J, with 4 bases in between. This CDR3 is 15 amino acids long. Germline assignment: CDR1 MGHRA and CDR2 YSYEKL. CDR3 sequence: CASSQGNSGANVLTF. The CDR3 bases are TGCGCCAGCAGCCAAGGGAACTCTGGGGCCAACGTCCTGACTTTC.

The chain has TRBV7-9 and TRBJ1-4; tentative D call: TRBD1 (6 bases). V was clipped by 5 bases and J by 4 bases, with 14 bases between them. Germline V CDR1 and CDR2: SEHNR, FQNEAQ (reference sequence). This CDR3 is built from 15 residues. CDR3 residues: CASSDPGHLNEKLFF. The CDR3 DNA is TGTGCCAGCAGCGATCCGGGACACCTTAATGAAAAACTGTTTTTT.

This chain uses TRBV7-2 with TRBJ2-3; D gene ambiguous. Between the trimmed V and J ends, which lost 3 bases and 0 bases, there was a span of 7 bases. The germline V gene encodes CDR1 SGHTA and CDR2 FQGNSA. This CDR3 spans 14 amino acids. In DNA, the CDR3 is TGTGCCAGCAGCTTGCGTGCTAGCACAGATACGCAGTATTTT. Translating gives CASSLRASTDTQYF.